Presented here are 26 T cell receptor beta chains from one specimen sequenced in a study of T cell repertoires in cytomegalovirus infection. TCRdb independently ran MiXCR on the reads; one entry per CDR3 protein. The sample records around 140,000 distinct CDR3 sequences, approximately 5.9% being singletons. Sequences were obtained from PBMCs. These receptors were collected from a human donor in good health (CMV status not recorded). Some clones in this sample may be carry-over from other donors' samples.

This clonotype occurred many times. The genes are TRBV19 and TRBJ2-1, with D unclear. The germline V gene has CDR1 LNHDA and CDR2 SQIVND (reference sequence). The V and J ends lost 7 bases and 5 bases respectively, with 24 bases between them. The CDR3 contains 17 residues. Here the CDR3 DNA reads TGTGCCAGTACCCCCCAACGTCTTAGGGTCTCGGACAATGAGCAGTTCTTC. It yields the protein CASTPQRLRVSDNEQFF.

This clonotype has at least ten counts. The rearrangement links TRBV9 to TRBJ2-7; 10 bases agree with TRBD1. V shed 4 bases, J shed 2 bases, and the junction held 6 bases outside the gene matches. Germline CDR1 SGDLS, CDR2 YYNGEE. The CDR3 extends over 15 amino acids. CDR3 loop: CASSQGDRGTYEQYF. CDR3 bases: TGTGCCAGCAGCCAAGGGGACAGGGGAACCTACGAGCAGTACTTC.

This clonotype has ten or more counts. The chain joins TRBV7-2 to TRBJ2-7; D possibly corresponds to TRBD2 (6 bases). This CDR3 contains 15 residues. Germline CDR1 reads SGHTA; CDR2 reads FQGNSA. Trimming stripped 5 bases from V and 4 bases from J, with 18 bases between. CDR3 loop: CASSPASDAGYEQYF. The CDR3 region has the DNA TGTGCCAGCAGCCCCGCTAGCGACGCGGGGTACGAGCAGTACTTC. Complete variable domain (other parts from reference TRBV7-2 and TRBJ2-7): GAGVSQSPSNKVTEKGKDVELRCDPISGHTALYWYRQSLGQGLEFLIYFQGNSAPDKSGLPSDRFSAERTGGSVSTLTIQRTQQEDSAVYLCASSPASDAGYEQYFGPGTRLTVT.

This clonotype appeared many times. V and J are TRBV7-6 and TRBJ2-5; D call uncertain. Germline values: CDR1 SGHVS, CDR2 FNYEAQ. Trimming left V 1 base short and J 5 bases short, with 11 bases between. The length of the CDR3 is 14 residues. The CDR3 is CASSLVTARETQYF. As DNA, the CDR3 is TGTGCCAGCAGCTTAGTCACGGCTCGGGAGACCCAGTACTTC. Drawing the rest from reference TRBV7-6 and TRBJ2-5, the complete variable domain is GAGVSQSPRYKVTKRGQDVALRCDPISGHVSLYWYRQALGQGPEFLTYFNYEAQQDKSGLPNDRFSAERPEGSISTLTIQRTEQRDSAMYRCASSLVTARETQYFGPGTRLLVL.

Regarding this clonotype: A much larger clone lies a single base off, so this may be a read error. The chain carries TRBV2 and TRBJ2-3; unclear D gene. Germline loops: CDR1 SNHLY, CDR2 FYNNEI. The CDR3 has 17 residues. Between the trimmed V and J ends, which lost 4 bases and 2 bases, there was a span of 19 bases. CDR3 protein: CASSVGPSEWATDTQYF. CDR3 nucleotide sequence: TGTGCCAGCAGTGTAGGTCCGTCGGAGTGGGCCACAGATACGCAGTATTTT.

This clonotype showed up just a few times. The CDR3: CASSLLTGEGTEAFF. CDR3 DNA sequence: TGTGCCAGCAGCTTACTAACAGGGGAAGGGACTGAAGCTTTCTTT. The chain is built from TRBV7-9 and TRBJ1-1; TRBD1 matches 7 bases. Per germline, CDR1 SEHNR and CDR2 FQNEAQ (reference sequence). V lost 2 bases and J lost 5; bases outside the gene matches: 8. This CDR3 region has 15 residues.

This clonotype has at least ten counts. This sequence joins TRBV6-4 and TRBJ2-1; 7 bases map to TRBD1. CDR1 MRHNA and CDR2 SNTAGT come from the germline V gene. The CDR3 is 14 residues long. After removal of 4 bases from V and 10 bases from J, the junction contained 10 bases not matched to a gene. The CDR3 reads CASSASTGKPEQFF. CDR3 coding DNA: TGTGCCAGCAGTGCCTCGACAGGGAAACCCGAGCAGTTCTTC.

The chain combines TRBV5-1 with TRBJ1-2; 12 bases map to TRBD1. The junction had 2 bases not matched to a gene; V was cut back by 2 bases and J by 3 bases. This CDR3 contains 15 residues. Germline V gives CDR1 SGHRS, CDR2 YFSETQ. The DNA for the CDR3 is TGCGCCAGCAGCTTCGGGACAGGGGGCGACTATGGCTACACCTTC. Translation: CASSFGTGGDYGYTF.

In this sample, this clonotype turned up many times. This chain joins TRBV7-2 and TRBJ2-1, with D unclear. Germline V CDR1 and CDR2: SGHTA, FQGNSA. Trimming cost V 3 bases and J 5 bases, with 11 bases left between them. The CDR3 has 14 amino acids. The CDR3 nucleotides are TGTGCCAGCAGCTTCAGGTGGGCGGACAATGAGCAGTTCTTC. Its translation: CASSFRWADNEQFF.

This clonotype was seen only once. The rearrangement uses TRBV19 and TRBJ2-3, with 12 positions matching TRBD2. Trimming took 7 bases from V and 3 from J; bases not matched to a gene: 8. This CDR3 has 16 amino acids. The germline CDR1 and CDR2 sequences are LNHDA and SQIVND (reference sequence). In DNA form, the CDR3 reads TGTGCCAGTATGACTAGCGGGGGAGCCTTGACAGATACGCAGTATTTT. Translation: CASMTSGGALTDTQYF. The whole variable domain, remainder taken from reference TRBV19 and TRBJ2-3, is DGGITQSPKYLFRKEGQNVTLSCEQNLNHDAMYWYRQDPGQGLRLIYYSQIVNDFQKGDIAEGYSVSREKKESFPLTVTSAQKNPTAFYLCASMTSGGALTDTQYFGPGTRLTVL.

In this sample, this clonotype turned up many times. This sequence joins TRBV7-2 and TRBJ2-6; 8 nucleotides match TRBD2. The ends lost 5 bases at V and 0 bases at J; junction bases unmatched: 6. The CDR3 has 17 residues. Germline CDR1 reads SGHTA; CDR2 reads FQGNSA. The CDR3: CASSPGGARSGANVLTF. CDR3 bases: TGTGCCAGCAGCCCGGGGGGGGCCCGCTCTGGGGCCAACGTCCTGACTTTC.

This clonotype was seen ten or more times. J is TRBJ2-3 and V is TRBV10-3, with D perhaps given as TRBD1 or TRBD2 (5 bases each). This CDR3 contains 16 residues. The germline gives CDR1 ENHRY, CDR2 SYGVKD. Trimming removed 10 bases from V and 0 bases from J, with 20 bases in between. CDR3 residues: CATQVPRDPSTDTQYF. The CDR3 DNA follows: TGTGCCACCCAAGTGCCCCGGGACCCAAGCACAGATACGCAGTATTTT.

This clonotype was picked up a small number of times. The gene calls are TRBV10-2 and TRBJ1-3; D is perhaps TRBD1 (6 bases). Germline V lookup: CDR1 WSHSY, CDR2 SAAADI. The CDR3 length is 16 residues. Trimming shortened V by 7 bases and J by 4 bases, and 20 bases separated the two germline ends. This chain's CDR3 is CASTGSGQREGNTIYF. DNA for the CDR3: TGCGCCAGCACCGGTAGTGGACAGCGCGAAGGAAACACCATATATTTT.

The rearrangement joins TRBV6-5 to TRBJ2-2; 9 positions match TRBD1. The V segment lost 2 bases and the J segment 5 bases; nucleotides outside the gene matches: 12. Per the germline V gene, CDR1 is MNHEY and CDR2 is SVGAGI. CDR3 length equals 18 residues. Written as DNA, the CDR3 is TGTGCCAGCAGTTACCGTCTATCAACAGGGGGCCGGACCGGGGAGCTGTTTTTT. Translated, it gives CASSYRLSTGGRTGELFF.

Many counts were recorded for this clonotype. This chain uses TRBV28 with TRBJ2-7, with D possibly matching TRBD2 (7 bases). Germline CDR1 and CDR2: MDHEN and SYDVKM. V was trimmed by 8 bases and J by 0 bases, leaving 17 bases between them. The CDR3 is 15 amino acids. The CDR3 region has the DNA TGTGCCAGCCAGTGGGGGCGGGGGCCCTCCTACGAGCAGTACTTC. Encoded protein: CASQWGRGPSYEQYF. The variable domain in full, with the rest retrieved from reference TRBV28 and TRBJ2-7, is DVKVTQSSRYLVKRTGEKVFLECVQDMDHENMFWYRQDPGLGLRLIYFSYDVKMKEKGDIPEGYSVSREKKERFSLILESASTNQTSMYLCASQWGRGPSYEQYFGPGTRLTVT.

This clonotype has ten or more counts. The chain joins TRBV7-2 to TRBJ2-2, with TRBD2 identical over 8 bases. From germline, CDR1 is SGHTA and CDR2 FQGNSA. V shed 4 bases and J 5 bases; nucleotides not matched to a gene: 12. There are 17 residues in the CDR3. The CDR3 nucleotides are TGTGCCAGCAGCTCGCAGAGCGGGGGCTTGAGGACCGGGGAGCTGTTTTTT. It translates to CASSSQSGGLRTGELFF.

The V gene is TRBV28, the J gene TRBJ1-5; TRBD1 matches at 7 bases. The CDR3 has 17 amino acids. CDR1 and CDR2 (germline): MDHEN, SYDVKM. With 3 bases clipped from V and 2 bases from J, the junction kept 10 bases outside the gene matches. CDR3 residues: CASSFLKGTAGNQPQHF. The CDR3 nucleotides are TGTGCCAGCAGTTTTCTGAAAGGGACAGCCGGCAATCAGCCCCAGCATTTT.

This clonotype occurred a few times. This sequence joins TRBV5-1 and TRBJ1-1; 7 bases are a match to TRBD1. Germline lookup yields CDR1 SGHRS and CDR2 YFSETQ. There are 17 residues in the CDR3. The J segment lost 1 base and the V segment lost 4 bases, leaving 13 bases of the junction unmatched. CDR3 coding DNA: TGCGCCAGCAGCCGGGTGGGGACAGCAAATAAGAACACTGAAGCTTTCTTT. It specifies CASSRVGTANKNTEAFF.

This clonotype has just a few counts. The chain has TRBV2 and TRBJ1-5; TRBD1 might be the D (5 bases). The germline gives CDR1 SNHLY, CDR2 FYNNEI. The CDR3 loop spans 15 amino acids. Trimming cost V 4 bases and J 4 bases, with 14 bases left between them. Written as DNA, the CDR3 is TGTGCCAGCAGTGTGCAGGGTCTGGAAAATCAGCCCCAGCATTTT. Translating gives CASSVQGLENQPQHF.

At least ten counts were recorded for this clonotype. The rearrangement links TRBV7-9 to TRBJ1-1; 7 bases are shared with TRBD1. Germline-derived CDR1 and CDR2 are SEHNR and FQNEAQ (reference sequence). V shed 1 base, J shed 1 base, and the junction held 3 bases outside the gene matches. The CDR3 contains 15 residues. This CDR3 reads CASSLGQGQNTEAFF. CDR3 DNA: TGTGCCAGCAGCTTAGGACAGGGCCAGAACACTGAAGCTTTCTTT.

This clonotype was observed at least ten times. This rearrangement joins TRBV4-1 to TRBJ2-6, with 7 nucleotides matching TRBD1. The CDR3 is made up of 17 amino acids. With V trimmed by 0 bases and J by 4 bases, 6 bases remained unmatched. Germline V CDR1 and CDR2: MGHRA, YSYEKL. CDR3 sequence (DNA): TGCGCCAGCAGCCAAGACACCCAGGGGGACGGGGCCAACGTCCTGACTTTC. It is translated as CASSQDTQGDGANVLTF.

V and J are TRBV23-1 and TRBJ2-3, with 11 bases that match TRBD2. TRBV23-1 is treated as an ORF (open reading frame) with a function not yet certain. This CDR3 is built from 24 residues. J was trimmed by 2 bases and V by 7 bases; bases with no gene match: 32. This CDR3 is CASNTQKSRLGVNVSGGVTDTQYF. The CDR3 DNA follows: TGCGCCAGCAATACGCAAAAATCCCGTTTAGGGGTAAATGTTAGCGGGGGGGTCACAGATACGCAGTATTTT.

This clonotype was observed a few times. The V and J genes are TRBV6-1 and TRBJ2-7; D gene ambiguous. Germline V lookup: CDR1 MNHNS, CDR2 SASEGT. The CDR3 has 14 amino acids. V lost 0 bases, J lost 3 bases, and 9 bases lay in between. CDR3 nucleotides: TGTGCCAGCAGTGAAGCGCGACATTTCTACGAGCAGTACTTC. Its protein is CASSEARHFYEQYF.

This clonotype was seen many times. This chain joins TRBV19 and TRBJ2-7; tentatively, D is TRBD2 (5 bases). The CDR3 loop spans 13 amino acids. The V gene lost 7 bases and the J gene lost 1 base, with 11 bases spanning the gap. Germline V gene lookup returns CDR1 LNHDA and CDR2 SQIVND (reference sequence). The CDR3 sequence: CASKEAGSYEQYF. The CDR3 region has the DNA TGTGCCAGTAAGGAGGCAGGTTCCTACGAGCAGTACTTC.

This clonotype was recorded many times. V gene TRBV15 combines with J gene TRBJ1-5; D is ambiguous. V was shortened by 0 bases and J by 0 bases, with 12 bases between the two germline ends. The CDR3 sequence is 17 residues long. Germline CDR1 and CDR2: LNHNV and YYDKDF (reference sequence). The CDR3 region has the DNA TGTGCCACCAGCAGAGAGCATGCGGGGAATAGCAATCAGCCCCAGCATTTT. Its translation is CATSREHAGNSNQPQHF.

The genes are TRBV18 and TRBJ2-5, with 10 positions matching TRBD2. This CDR3 is 17 amino acids long. Germline CDR1 and CDR2: KGHSH and LQKENI. The V segment lost 1 base and the J segment 2 bases; nucleotides outside the gene matches: 7. The CDR3 bases are TGTGCCAGCTCACCACTGAGTAGCGGGGGGCTACAAGAGACCCAGTACTTC. Its translation is CASSPLSSGGLQETQYF.